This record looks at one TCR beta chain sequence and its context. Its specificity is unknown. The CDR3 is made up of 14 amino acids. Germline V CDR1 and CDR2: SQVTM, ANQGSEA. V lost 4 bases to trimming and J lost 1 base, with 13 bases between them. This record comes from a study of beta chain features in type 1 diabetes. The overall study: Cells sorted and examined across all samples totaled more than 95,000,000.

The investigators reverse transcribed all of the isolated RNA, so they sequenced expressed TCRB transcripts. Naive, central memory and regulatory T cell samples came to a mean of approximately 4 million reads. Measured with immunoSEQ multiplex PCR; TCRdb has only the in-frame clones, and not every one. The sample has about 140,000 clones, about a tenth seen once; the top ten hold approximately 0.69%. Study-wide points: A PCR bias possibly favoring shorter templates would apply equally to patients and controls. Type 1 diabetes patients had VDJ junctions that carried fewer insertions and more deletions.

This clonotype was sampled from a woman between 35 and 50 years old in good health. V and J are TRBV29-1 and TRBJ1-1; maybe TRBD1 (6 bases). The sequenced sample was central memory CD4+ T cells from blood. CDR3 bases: TGCAGCGTTGGGCAGGGGTTTAAGAACACTGAAGCTTTCTTT. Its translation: CSVGQGFKNTEAFF.